Below are 30 T cell receptor beta chains sequenced from a single sample in a study of a mutant IDH1 vaccine in newly diagnosed glioma. The method was immunoSEQ multiplex PCR; TCRdb's version includes in-frame clones alone and lacks a portion of them. Seen here are about 54,000 clones, 70% to 90% observed once, and the top ten hold approximately 20%. Time point given: baseline, week 1 (first vaccination visit). The treatment: pre-vaccination baseline after standard-of-care therapy. The source was PBMCs, collected from a glioma patient treated with radiotherapy, temozolomide or both. The receptors shown here come from a man between 18 and 29 years old with glioma.

V is TRBV2 and J is TRBJ2-4; D not certain. The germline gives CDR1 SNHLY, CDR2 FYNNEI. V was clipped by 0 bases and J by 0 bases, with 9 bases between them. The length of the CDR3 is 16 residues. The DNA of the CDR3 is TGTGCCAGCAGTGAAGCGCTCGTGATAGCCAAAAACATTCAGTACTTC. As protein: CASSEALVIAKNIQYF.

As concerns this clone: Sequence at one end of the junction differs from germline and may be a read error. This sequence joins TRBV19 and TRBJ1-2; tentative D call: TRBD1 (6 bases). There are 15 residues in the CDR3. Germline V CDR1 and CDR2: LNHDA, SQIVND (reference sequence). The CDR3 reads CASSIPPGAKYGYTF. The DNA for the CDR3 is TGTGCCAGTAGTATCCCCCCAGGGGCTAAATATGGCTACACCTTC.

V is TRBV9 and J is TRBJ1-5; possible D gene TRBD1, 5 bases. Germline CDR1 SGDLS, CDR2 YYNGEE. V was trimmed by 4 bases and J by 8 bases, leaving 13 bases between them. CDR3 size: 13 residues. The CDR3 reads CASSFRGDEPQHF. The DNA of the CDR3 is TGTGCCAGCAGCTTTCGAGGGGATGAGCCCCAGCATTTT.

The rearrangement links TRBV2 to TRBJ1-4; maybe TRBD1 (6 bases). The ends were cut back, 4 bases at V and 9 bases at J, with 12 bases in the middle. CDR1 is SNHLY and CDR2 is FYNNEI in the germline V gene. This CDR3 is built from 13 residues. CDR3 DNA: TGTGCCAGCAGTGCAGGGGAAGAAAAAAAACTGTTTTTT. Translating gives CASSAGEEKKLFF.

V is TRBV5-5 and J is TRBJ2-5, with a tentative D call TRBD1 (6 bases). The CDR3 is 14 residues long. The germline CDR1 and CDR2 sequences are SGHKS and YYEKEE (reference sequence). Trimming removed 0 bases at V and 3 bases at J, with 9 bases between. The CDR3 reads CASSLEPGEETQYF. CDR3 coding DNA: TGTGCCAGCAGCTTGGAGCCAGGGGAAGAGACCCAGTACTTC. Together with reference TRBV5-5 and TRBJ2-5, the CDR3 gives the full variable domain: DAGVTQSPTHLIKTRGQQVTLRCSPISGHKSVSWYQQVLGQGPQFIFQYYEKEERGRGNFPDRFSARQFPNYSSELNVNALLLGDSALYLCASSLEPGEETQYFGPGTRLLVL.

The chain employs TRBV10-3 and TRBJ2-7; TRBD1 agrees at 7 bases. This CDR3 contains 16 residues. Trimming took 0 bases from V and 5 from J; bases not matched to a gene: 10. Germline loops: CDR1 ENHRY, CDR2 SYGVKD. CDR3 sequence reads: CAISESGTGVVHEQYF. CDR3 sequence (DNA): TGTGCCATCAGTGAGTCGGGCACAGGGGTGGTCCACGAGCAGTACTTC.

V usage is TRBV4-1 and J usage is TRBJ2-5; 10 bases are a match to TRBD2. Germline lookup yields CDR1 MGHRA and CDR2 YSYEKL. This CDR3 has 16 residues. With 5 bases clipped from V and 5 bases from J, the junction kept 11 bases outside the gene matches. CDR3 sequence (DNA): TGCGCCAGCAGCAAAATGGCTAGCGGGAGAAGGGAGACCCAGTACTTC. This encodes CASSKMASGRRETQYF.

V and J are TRBV6-7 and TRBJ2-7; D is perhaps TRBD1 (6 bases). TRBV6-7 is annotated as an ORF whose role is uncertain. This CDR3 spans 17 amino acids. The V end lost 5 bases, the J end lost 3 bases, and 23 bases lay between the germline ends. The CDR3: CASSHGVQDRAFYEQYF. The DNA for the CDR3 is TGTGCCAGCAGTCACGGGGTTCAGGACAGAGCTTTCTACGAGCAGTACTTC.

This clone has just one count. This chain connects TRBV18 to TRBJ1-2; 10 nucleotides line up with TRBD1. The trim removed 3 bases at V and 7 bases at J, leaving 14 bases unmatched. Germline V gene sequence: CDR1 KGHSH, CDR2 LQKENI. The CDR3 runs 17 residues. DNA for the CDR3: TGTGCCAGCTCACCGCTGGGACAGGGGCTCCCTCGGGTTGGCTACACCTTC. The encoded protein is CASSPLGQGLPRVGYTF.

This rearrangement joins TRBV5-1 to TRBJ2-2, with 7 bases aligning to TRBD1. Losses at the gene ends were 4 bases for V and 7 bases for J; bases not matched to a gene: 10. The CDR3 consists of 15 residues. CDR1 and CDR2 from the germline V gene are SGHRS and YFSETQ. The CDR3 sequence: CASSPETDRLGELFF. The DNA for the CDR3 is TGCGCCAGCAGCCCGGAGACGGACAGGCTCGGGGAGCTGTTTTTT. Full variable domain (missing parts from reference TRBV5-1 and TRBJ2-2): KAGVTQTPRYLIKTRGQQVTLSCSPISGHRSVSWYQQTPGQGLQFLFEYFSETQRNKGNFPGRFSGRQFSNSRSEMNVSTLELGDSALYLCASSPETDRLGELFFGEGSRLTVL.

The chain couples TRBV30 to TRBJ2-1; D is ambiguous. There are 12 residues in the CDR3. Germline CDR1 GTSNPN, CDR2 SVGIG (reference sequence). Trimming shortened V by 0 bases and J by 5 bases, and 5 bases separated the two germline ends. The CDR3 bases are TGTGCCTGGAGTGTACGGAACAATGAGCAGTTCTTC. As protein: CAWSVRNNEQFF. The whole variable domain, filled in from reference TRBV30 and TRBJ2-1, reads SQTIHQWPATLVQPVGSPLSLECTVEGTSNPNLYWYRQAAGRGLQLLFYSVGIGQISSEVPQNLSASRPQDRQFILSSKKLLLSDSGFYLCAWSVRNNEQFFGPGTRLTVL.

V usage is TRBV5-1 and J usage is TRBJ2-7; 11 bases fit TRBD1. The CDR3 extends over 14 amino acids. V shed 4 bases, J shed 3 bases, and the junction held 3 bases outside the gene matches. The germline CDR1 and CDR2 sequences are SGHRS and YFSETQ. CDR3 sequence: CASSGDRGIYEQYF. The CDR3 DNA reads TGCGCCAGCAGCGGGGACAGGGGGATCTACGAGCAGTACTTC.

The chain couples TRBV4-3 to TRBJ2-3; D is undetermined. CDR1 is LGHNA, CDR2 YSLEER, per germline. The CDR3 contains 15 residues. The ends were cut back, 2 bases at V and 2 bases at J, with 11 bases in the middle. The CDR3, as DNA: TGCGCCAGCAGCCAAACGACGGCCTACACAGATACGCAGTATTTT. Translated: CASSQTTAYTDTQYF.

This sequence joins TRBV9 and TRBJ2-5, with 12 nucleotides matching TRBD2. Matching the DNA end better, TRBJ2-7 makes the J call doubtful. The germline gives CDR1 SGDLS, CDR2 YYNGEE. CDR3 length equals 17 residues. The CDR3 region has the DNA TGTGCCAGCAGCGCCCGGGGACTAGCGGGCTCAAAGAACGAGCAGTACTTC. It codes for CASSARGLAGSKNEQYF.

The chain joins TRBV2 to TRBJ2-7, with 7 positions matching TRBD1. Trimming took 7 bases from V and 7 from J; bases not matched to a gene: 16. The V gene's germline CDR1 is SNHLY and CDR2 FYNNEI. This CDR3 is built from 15 residues. Here the CDR3 reads CASTDRALQGEEQYF. In DNA form, the CDR3 reads TGTGCCAGCACCGATAGGGCATTGCAGGGGGAAGAGCAGTACTTC.

This clone showed up just a few times. The junction departs from the called germline gene at one end, perhaps through a read error. The chain links TRBV7-2 to TRBJ1-1; 7 bases are a match to TRBD1. This CDR3 has 14 amino acids. CDR1 SGHTA and CDR2 FQGNSA come from the germline V gene. CDR3 bases: TGTGCCACCAGCCAGGGGGGGTATAGAACTGAAGCTTTCTTT. This sequence encodes CATSQGGYRTEAFF. Drawing the rest from reference TRBV7-2 and TRBJ1-1, the complete variable domain is GAGVSQSPSNKVTEKGKDVELRCDPISGHTALYWYRQSLGQGLEFLIYFQGNSAPDKSGLPSDRFSAERTGGSVSTLTIQRTQQEDSAVYLCATSQGGYRTEAFFGQGTRLTVV.

This rearrangement joins TRBV7-2 to TRBJ1-5; D remains unclear. In germline, CDR1 is SGHTA, CDR2 FQGNSA. The CDR3 consists of 13 residues. V lost 2 bases to trimming and J lost 5 bases, with 7 bases between them. CDR3 protein: CASSLNQDQPQHF. CDR3 nucleotide sequence: TGTGCCAGCAGCTTAAATCAGGATCAGCCCCAGCATTTT.

In the case of this clone: The identical CDR3 is also encoded by other nucleotide sequences in the sample. The rearrangement links TRBV27 to TRBJ1-5; TRBD1 aligns across 8 bases. Unmatched junction bases numbered 0, after V lost 4 bases and J lost 1 base. The CDR3 spans 14 residues. CDR1 and CDR2 (germline): MNHEY, SMNVEV (reference sequence). The CDR3 coding sequence is TGTGCCAGCAGTTACAGGGGGAGCAATCAGCCCCAGCATTTT. Translated: CASSYRGSNQPQHF.

Concerning this clone: Other DNA sequences in this specimen translate into the identical CDR3. The CDR3 DNA follows: TGCGCCAGCAGCTTATCCTCCTACGAGCAGTACTTC. This codes for CASSLSSYEQYF. The V and J genes are TRBV5-1 and TRBJ2-7; unclear D gene. CDR3 length: 12 amino acids. Germline CDR1 is SGHRS and CDR2 is YFSETQ. V was trimmed by 2 bases and J by 0 bases, leaving 3 bases between them. Based on the CDR3 plus reference TRBV5-1 and TRBJ2-7, the full variable domain is KAGVTQTPRYLIKTRGQQVTLSCSPISGHRSVSWYQQTPGQGLQFLFEYFSETQRNKGNFPGRFSGRQFSNSRSEMNVSTLELGDSALYLCASSLSSYEQYFGPGTRLTVT.

V gene TRBV6-5 combines with J gene TRBJ2-4; no clear D. V gave up 6 bases and J gave up 2 bases, with 11 bases separating them. CDR1 and CDR2 (germline): MNHEY, SVGAGI. The CDR3 contains 14 residues. The CDR3 sequence: CASRLDITKNIQYF. For the CDR3, the DNA is TGTGCCAGCAGATTAGATATTACCAAAAACATTCAGTACTTC.

The J gene is TRBJ1-2, the V gene TRBV14, with 10 bases matching TRBD1. This CDR3 comprises 15 residues. V lost 4 bases to trimming and J lost 1 base; unmatched junction nucleotides: 3. Per the germline V gene, CDR1 is SGHDN and CDR2 is FVKESK. The CDR3 protein is CASSRTGGDNYGYTF. CDR3 DNA: TGTGCCAGCAGCCGGACAGGGGGGGATAACTATGGCTACACCTTC.

This clone occurred once. The rearrangement uses TRBV10-3 and TRBJ2-3; 8 positions match TRBD2. Germline CDR1 reads ENHRY; CDR2 reads SYGVKD. The CDR3 is 16 amino acids. V shed 5 bases and J 5 bases; nucleotides not matched to a gene: 12. CDR3 in amino acids: CAISSSAGGGGDTQYF. The CDR3 region has the DNA TGTGCCATCAGTTCCTCGGCGGGGGGAGGTGGAGATACGCAGTATTTT.

In its sample, this clone was seen a few times. V gene TRBV4-2 combines with J gene TRBJ2-2; a weak D match, TRBD1 (6 bases). The V and J ends lost 1 base and 0 bases respectively, with 9 bases between them. Germline V lookup: CDR1 LGHNA, CDR2 YNFKEQ. CDR3 length: 16 residues. The CDR3 protein is CASSQGGQTNTGELFF. For the CDR3, the DNA is TGTGCCAGCAGCCAAGGCGGACAGACGAACACCGGGGAGCTGTTTTTT.

The V call is TRBV30, the J call TRBJ1-5, with no clear D. From germline, CDR1 is GTSNPN and CDR2 SVGIG (reference sequence). This CDR3 has 13 residues. Trimming took 6 bases from V and 0 from J, leaving 9 bases between them. The CDR3 DNA is TGTGCCTGCCAGATATCTAGCAATCAGCCCCAGCATTTT. Protein sequence: CACQISSNQPQHF.

V usage is TRBV7-3 and J usage is TRBJ2-7; 8 nucleotides agree with TRBD2. The CDR3 contains 16 residues. V shed 2 bases, J shed 0 bases, and the junction held 6 bases outside the gene matches. Germline V gives CDR1 SGHTA, CDR2 FQGTGA. The CDR3 loop is CASSLVGGRSSYEQYF. For the CDR3, the DNA is TGTGCCAGCAGCTTAGTTGGCGGGAGGAGCTCCTACGAGCAGTACTTC.

This chain links TRBV5-8 with TRBJ1-2, with D perhaps matching TRBD1 (5 bases). The V end was cut by 2 bases, the J end by 4 bases, with 12 bases between. CDR3 length: 14 amino acids. CDR1 and CDR2 from the germline V gene are SGHTS and YDEGEE. CDR3: CASSFPERGYGYTF. DNA of the CDR3: TGTGCCAGCAGCTTTCCGGAAAGGGGCTATGGCTACACCTTC.

The chain couples TRBV2 to TRBJ1-1; D call uncertain. The CDR3 is 13 amino acids. V dropped 7 bases and J dropped 1 base, with 10 bases sitting between them. Germline loops: CDR1 SNHLY, CDR2 FYNNEI. The CDR3, as DNA: TGTGCCAGCACTTATACCTGGAACACTGAAGCTTTCTTT. Its translation: CASTYTWNTEAFF. Together with reference TRBV2 and TRBJ1-1, the CDR3 gives the full variable domain: EPEVTQTPSHQVTQMGQEVILRCVPISNHLYFYWYRQILGQKVEFLVSFYNNEISEKSEIFDDQFSVERPDGSNFTLKIRSTKLEDSAMYFCASTYTWNTEAFFGQGTRLTVV.

The chain has TRBV6-5 and TRBJ2-5; D might be TRBD2 (6 bases). Germline CDR1 and CDR2: MNHEY and SVGAGI. This CDR3 region has 14 residues. V was clipped by 5 bases and J by 5 bases, with 15 bases between them. CDR3 bases: TGTGCCAGCAGTCGCCTCCGAGGGAGGGAGACCCAGTACTTC. Residues: CASSRLRGRETQYF.

V is TRBV7-8 and J is TRBJ2-1; D tentatively fits TRBD1 or TRBD2 (6 bases each). Trimming left V 4 bases short and J 7 bases short, with 17 bases between. In germline, CDR1 is SGHVS, CDR2 FQNEAQ. The CDR3 totals 15 residues. CDR3 sequence (DNA): TGTGCCAGCAGCTCCCTACAGGGACTGGGGAATGAGCAGTTCTTC. Amino acids: CASSSLQGLGNEQFF.

V usage is TRBV7-8 and J usage is TRBJ1-5; TRBD1 matches 11 bases. Germline CDR1 is SGHVS and CDR2 is FQNEAQ. This CDR3 has 16 residues. The V gene end was trimmed by 5 bases and the J gene end by 4 bases; junction bases not matched to a gene: 7. CDR3 region: CASSRDRGNLNQPQHF. The CDR3 DNA reads as TGTGCCAGCAGCAGGGACAGGGGGAATCTTAATCAGCCCCAGCATTTT.